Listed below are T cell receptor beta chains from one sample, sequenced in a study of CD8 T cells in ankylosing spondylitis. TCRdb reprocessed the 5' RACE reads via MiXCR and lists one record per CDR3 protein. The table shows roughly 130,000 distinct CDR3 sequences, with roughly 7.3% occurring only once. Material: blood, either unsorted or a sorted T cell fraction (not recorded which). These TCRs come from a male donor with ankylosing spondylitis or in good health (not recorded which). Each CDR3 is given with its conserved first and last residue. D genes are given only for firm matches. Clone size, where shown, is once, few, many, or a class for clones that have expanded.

CSASRYLAGEVTFKDTQYF | TGCAGTGCTAGTCGATATCTAGCGGGAGAGGTCACTTTTAAAGATACGCAGTATTTT | TRBJ2-3 | TRBV20-1 | many | TRBD2
CASSQDQETGQYF | TGCGCCAGCAGCCAAGATCAGGAAACTGGGCAGTACTTC | TRBJ2-7 | TRBV4-3 | NA | NA
CASSLVGAGELFF | TGTGCCAGCAGCTTGGTGGGCGCAGGGGAGCTGTTTTTT | TRBJ2-2 | TRBV5-4 | many | NA
CASSEGLSINEQFF | TGTGCCAGCAGTGAAGGGCTCAGCATCAATGAGCAGTTCTTC | TRBJ2-1 | TRBV2 | many | NA
CASGPRVANTGELFF | TGTGCCAGCGGCCCCAGGGTAGCGAACACCGGGGAGCTGTTTTTT | TRBJ2-2 | TRBV12-3/TRBV12-4 | many | NA
CSAASLAKNIQYF | TGCAGCGCCGCGTCCTTAGCCAAAAACATTCAGTACTTC | TRBJ2-4 | TRBV29-1 | many | NA
CASSVHVDEKLFF | TGTGCCAGCAGTGTACACGTGGATGAAAAACTGTTTTTT | TRBJ1-4 | TRBV2 | many | NA
CATSDNRGSEQFF | TGTGCCACCAGTGATAACAGGGGAAGCGAGCAGTTCTTC | TRBJ2-1 | TRBV24-1 | NA | TRBD1
CASSPRGTGGPTDTQYF | TGTGCCAGCAGCCCGCGGGGGACAGGGGGTCCCACAGATACGCAGTATTTT | TRBJ2-3 | TRBV6-1 | many | TRBD1
CASSNGVSVSYTDTQYF | TGCGCCAGCAGCAACGGAGTGAGCGTATCATACACAGATACGCAGTATTTT | TRBJ2-3 | TRBV5-1 | many | NA
CSVMGEISYEQYF | TGCAGCGTCATGGGGGAGATTTCCTACGAGCAGTACTTC | TRBJ2-7 | TRBV29-1 | many | NA
CASTLDRDNSPLHF | TGTGCCAGCACCCTCGACAGGGATAATTCACCCCTCCACTTT | TRBJ1-6 | TRBV12-3/TRBV12-4 | many | TRBD1
CASGLGHSNTDTQYF | TGTGCTAGTGGTTTGGGCCACTCAAACACAGATACGCAGTATTTT | TRBJ2-3 | TRBV12-5 | NA | NA
CASSGGTGGPYNEQFF | TGCGCCAGCAGCGGGGGGACAGGGGGGCCCTACAATGAGCAGTTCTTC | TRBJ2-1 | TRBV5-1 | many | TRBD1
CATSRGSLRASTDTQYF | TGTGCCACCAGCAGGGGGTCGCTAAGGGCTAGCACAGATACGCAGTATTTT | TRBJ2-3 | TRBV15 | many | NA
CASSTGQGSTEAFF | TGTGCCAGCAGCACGGGACAGGGGAGCACTGAAGCTTTCTTT | TRBJ1-1 | TRBV9 | many | TRBD1
CSASSGSADTQYF | TGCAGTGCTAGTAGTGGGAGCGCAGATACGCAGTATTTT | TRBJ2-3 | TRBV20-1 | many | NA